The T cell receptor (beta chain) under discussion was sequenced for a study of shared clonotypes between healthy human individuals. Naive CD8 isolation took CD45RO-negative cells positively selected for CCR7 and excluded terminally differentiated effector memory CD45RA+ cells. This CDR3 contains 17 residues. TCRdb keeps only in-frame clones here, not all; method: immunoSEQ multiplex PCR. The sample has approximately 810,000 clones; 80% to 95% are singletons. The chain links TRBV21-1 to TRBJ2-7; no DNA check was done on the table's D call, TRBD1. TRBV21-1 is assigned pseudogene status. The sequencing input was naive CD8+ T cells sorted from blood. The receptor was derived from a man aged 25-40 years in good health. The DNA for the CDR3 is TGTGCCAGCAGCATCCGGGTTAGGGGACAGGGTCGGTACGAGCAGTACTTC. It codes for CASSIRVRGQGRYEQYF.